This entry lists 13 T cell receptor beta chains sequenced from one sample in a study of blood T cell repertoires in COVID-19. Measured with immunoSEQ multiplex PCR; TCRdb has only the in-frame clones, and not every one. The table records over 600,000 clones, 85% to 90% of them present only once. Sequencing was done on a sample of peripheral blood. The receptor source for this set is a woman between 18 and 30 years old with acute or convalescent COVID-19.

The chain links TRBV4-1 to TRBJ2-7, with D maybe TRBD2 (6 bases). In germline, CDR1 is MGHRA, CDR2 YSYEKL. CDR3 size: 16 residues. The germline V and J ends were trimmed by 0 bases and 2 bases, with 14 bases remaining between them. Here the CDR3 DNA reads TGCGCCAGCAGCCAAGATCATGGGGACTTGACCTACGAGCAGTACTTC. Amino acid sequence: CASSQDHGDLTYEQYF.

The chain joins TRBV21-1 to TRBJ1-3. TRBV21-1 is a pseudogene locus. The CDR3 spans 18 residues. CDR3 coding DNA: TGTGCCAGCAGCAAAGCGCTTCGGGGGGTTTCGGACGGAAACACCATATATTTT. Its protein product is CASSKALRGVSDGNTIYF.

The V gene is TRBV7-2, the J gene TRBJ2-1, with D maybe TRBD1 (5 bases). This CDR3 spans 15 amino acids. Germline values: CDR1 SGHTA, CDR2 FQGNSA. Trimming shortened V by 1 base and J by 3 bases, and 10 bases separated the two germline ends. The CDR3 reads CASSLGAGYYNEQFF. DNA of the CDR3: TGTGCCAGCAGCTTAGGGGCAGGGTACTACAATGAGCAGTTCTTC.

This chain joins TRBV19 and TRBJ1-1, with D perhaps matching TRBD1 (6 bases). Germline V gene sequence: CDR1 LNHDA, CDR2 SQIVND (reference sequence). V was shortened by 5 bases and J by 0 bases, with 10 bases between the two germline ends. This CDR3 contains 14 residues. CDR3 bases: TGTGCCAGTAGTCAAAGGACAGTGAACACTGAAGCTTTCTTT. Amino acids: CASSQRTVNTEAFF.

This chain uses TRBV25-1 with TRBJ2-1, with 7 positions matching TRBD1. The germline CDR1 and CDR2 sequences are MGHDK and SYGVNS. The CDR3 totals 15 residues. Trimming removed 1 base from V and 8 bases from J; junction bases left unmatched: 8. The CDR3 loop reads CASSEWSGGKHEQFF. For the CDR3, the DNA is TGTGCCAGCAGTGAATGGTCAGGGGGTAAACATGAGCAGTTCTTC.

This clone showed up just once. The V and J genes are TRBV24-1 and TRBJ1-2, with D possibly matching TRBD1 (5 bases). There are 14 residues in the CDR3. The V end was cut by 3 bases, the J end by 6 bases, with 13 bases between. The germline V gene encodes CDR1 KGHDR and CDR2 SFDVKD. In DNA form, the CDR3 reads TGTGCCACCAGTGATCCCCGACAGCTCGATGGCTACACCTTC. It yields the protein CATSDPRQLDGYTF.

V and J are TRBV29-1 and TRBJ1-1; 7 nucleotides agree with TRBD1. From germline, CDR1 is SQVTM and CDR2 ANQGSEA. Losses at the gene ends were 4 bases for V and 2 bases for J; bases not matched to a gene: 10. CDR3 length equals 15 residues. The CDR3 nucleotides read TGCAGCGTTGTTACCAGGAAAGGGGGCAACACTGAAGCTTTCTTT. Its translation: CSVVTRKGGNTEAFF.

The chain uses TRBV7-3 and TRBJ2-7; D is possibly TRBD1 (5 bases). CDR3 length: 13 amino acids. Trimming took 3 bases from V and 1 from J, leaving 7 bases between them. Germline V CDR1 and CDR2: SGHTA, FQGTGA. CDR3 sequence (DNA): TGTGCCAGCAGCTTGGGGCCGTCCTACGAGCAGTACTTC. Protein sequence: CASSLGPSYEQYF.

The CDR3 DNA reads TGTGCCAGTAGTATCGGGAATGAGCAGTTCTTC. This sequence encodes CASSIGNEQFF. The chain links TRBV19 to TRBJ2-1; D unclear. Germline loops: CDR1 LNHDA, CDR2 SQIVND (reference sequence). The CDR3 is made up of 11 amino acids. V was trimmed by 3 bases and J by 7 bases, leaving 4 bases between them.

This sequence joins TRBV3-1 (or the pseudogene TRBV3-2) and TRBJ1-2; weak D call: TRBD1 (6 bases). This CDR3 comprises 14 residues. Trimming shortened V by 3 bases and J by 3 bases, and 11 bases separated the two germline ends. Germline-derived CDR1 and CDR2 are LGHDT and YNNKEL (reference sequence). In nucleotides, the CDR3 is TGTGCCAGCAGCCACCGGGACACCCACTATGGCTACACCTTC. Its protein is CASSHRDTHYGYTF.

The gene calls are TRBV19 and TRBJ1-1, with D uncertain. V was trimmed by 0 bases and J by 5 bases, leaving 16 bases between them. The CDR3 totals 16 residues. The germline V gene encodes CDR1 LNHDA and CDR2 SQIVND (reference sequence). CDR3 nucleotides: TGTGCCAGTAGTATAGATCTGGGCCCGGGGAGGACTGAAGCTTTCTTT. Translating it yields CASSIDLGPGRTEAFF.

This CDR3 is CASSQGTGGKEAFF. CDR3 sequence (DNA): TGTGCCAGCAGCCAAGGAACAGGGGGCAAGGAAGCTTTCTTT. V and J are TRBV14 and TRBJ1-1, with 9 bases that match TRBD1. Germline values: CDR1 SGHDN, CDR2 FVKESK. The V and J ends lost 1 base and 8 bases, in that order; junction bases with no gene match: 5. The CDR3 loop spans 14 amino acids.

This chain links TRBV2 with TRBJ2-3, with D possibly being TRBD1 (6 bases). V dropped 9 bases and J dropped 3 bases, with 10 bases sitting between them. CDR1 is SNHLY, CDR2 FYNNEI, per germline. There are 12 residues in the CDR3. CDR3 in DNA: TGTGCCAGTCGAGACAGGACAGATACGCAGTATTTT. Translation: CASRDRTDTQYF.